The clone carrying this T cell receptor beta chain was seen many times. The data were obtained in a study of T-cell reconstitution after alpha-beta-depleted transplantation in children. This CDR3 has 11 amino acids. V gave up 7 bases and J gave up 4 bases, with 7 bases separating them. Per the germline V gene, CDR1 is SGHTA and CDR2 is FQGNSA. Preparation of the TCRbeta library used unique molecular identifiers. TCRdb reprocessed the PCR reads with MiXCR, giving one entry per CDR3 protein. The repertoire has 100,000 to 120,000 distinct CDR3 sequences, approximately 10% of them found once; the top ten carry 8%.

The J gene is TRBJ1-2, the V gene TRBV7-2; no clear D. This receptor was obtained from a human donor who donated a stem cell graft to a child with acute lymphoblastic leukemia. This material consisted of PBMCs from the stem cell graft donor, taken from the stem cell graft. The CDR3 DNA is TGTGCCAGCACCCCGGGCTATGGCTACACCTTC. Translation: CASTPGYGYTF.